The clone carrying this T cell receptor beta chain was counted ten times or more. The antigen remains undetermined. Looked up from germline, CDR1 is MNHEY and CDR2 is SVGAGI. The CDR3 is 13 amino acids. V was clipped by 2 bases and J by 2 bases, with 4 bases between them. TCRdb called the 5' RACE reads again in MiXCR, with one record for every CDR3 protein. Of around 130,000 distinct CDR3 sequences listed, about 6.4% are singletons. The data were obtained in a study of CD8 T cells in ankylosing spondylitis. Study-wide results and caveats: Matched synovial fluid from ankylosing spondylitis patients was reported to be enriched for disease-linked clones. Blood from ankylosing spondylitis patients appeared to carry a characteristic roughly 8-variant TCR beta motif. Disease-linked clones were found to be CD8+ and relatively rare in peripheral blood.

Material: blood, either unsorted or a sorted T cell fraction (not recorded which). The receptor was derived from a male donor with ankylosing spondylitis or in good health (not recorded which). The rearrangement joins TRBV6-5 to TRBJ1-5; no firm D call. The CDR3 sequence: CASSYQGNQPQHF. As DNA, the CDR3 is TGTGCCAGCAGTTACCAGGGCAATCAGCCCCAGCATTTT.